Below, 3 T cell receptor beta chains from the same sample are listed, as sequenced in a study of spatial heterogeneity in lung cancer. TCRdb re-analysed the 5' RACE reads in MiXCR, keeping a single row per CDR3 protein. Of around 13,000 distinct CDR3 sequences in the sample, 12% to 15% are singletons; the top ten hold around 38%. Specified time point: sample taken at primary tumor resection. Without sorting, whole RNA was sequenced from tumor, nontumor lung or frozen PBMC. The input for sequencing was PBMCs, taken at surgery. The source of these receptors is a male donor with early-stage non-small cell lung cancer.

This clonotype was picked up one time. CDR3 region: CASGRDTQYF. The CDR3 coding sequence is TGTGCCAGCGGACGAGACACGCAGTATTTT. The rearrangement joins TRBV6-1 to TRBJ2-3; D gene uncertain. The germline V and J ends were trimmed by 8 bases and 9 bases, with 9 bases remaining between them. Germline V lookup: CDR1 MNHNS, CDR2 SASEGT. CDR3 length equals 10 residues.

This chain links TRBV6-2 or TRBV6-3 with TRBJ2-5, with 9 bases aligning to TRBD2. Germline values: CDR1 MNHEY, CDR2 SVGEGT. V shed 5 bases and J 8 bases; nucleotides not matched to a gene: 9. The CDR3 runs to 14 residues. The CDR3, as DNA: TGTGCCAGCAGTATGAAGCGGGGGGCCGGCACCCAGTACTTC. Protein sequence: CASSMKRGAGTQYF.

CDR3 nucleotide sequence: TGTGCCAGTCGGACAGGGGAGAACTATGGCTACACCTTC. As protein: CASRTGENYGYTF. The chain is built from TRBV19 and TRBJ1-2, with 9 bases that match TRBD1. The CDR3 has 13 amino acids. CDR1 is LNHDA, CDR2 SQIVND, per germline (reference sequence). J lost 2 bases, V lost 8 bases, and 3 bases had no gene match.